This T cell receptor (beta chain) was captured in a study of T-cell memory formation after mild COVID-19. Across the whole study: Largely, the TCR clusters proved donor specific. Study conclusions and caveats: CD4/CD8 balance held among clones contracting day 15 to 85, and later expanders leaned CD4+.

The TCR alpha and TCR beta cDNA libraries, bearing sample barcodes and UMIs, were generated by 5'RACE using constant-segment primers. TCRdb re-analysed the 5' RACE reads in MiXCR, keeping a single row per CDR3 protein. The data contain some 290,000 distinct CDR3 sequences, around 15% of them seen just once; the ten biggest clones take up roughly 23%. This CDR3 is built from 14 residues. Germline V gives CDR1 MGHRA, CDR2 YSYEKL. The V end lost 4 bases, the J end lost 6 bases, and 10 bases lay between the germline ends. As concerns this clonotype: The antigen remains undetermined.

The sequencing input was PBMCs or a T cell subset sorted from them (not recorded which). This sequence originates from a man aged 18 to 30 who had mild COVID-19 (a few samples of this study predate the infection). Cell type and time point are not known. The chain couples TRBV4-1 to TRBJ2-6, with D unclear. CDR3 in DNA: TGCGCCAGCAGCCCGAGTCCTGTGGCCAACGTCCTGACTTTC. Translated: CASSPSPVANVLTF.